Below are 11 T cell receptor beta chains sequenced from a single sample in a study of blood T cell repertoires in COVID-19. TCRdb's copy holds only in-frame clones and misses some; the assay was immunoSEQ multiplex PCR. The sample lists under 150,000 clones, approximately 84% occurring once. Source material: PBMCs or T cells enriched from blood (not recorded which). These receptors were obtained from a man in his forties with acute COVID-19.

This chain joins TRBV7-9 and TRBJ1-1, with TRBD1 matching over 10 bases. The CDR3 spans 16 residues. Germline CDR1 SEHNR, CDR2 FQNEAQ (reference sequence). V trimming: 5 bases; J trimming: 2 bases; junction bases outside the gene matches: 8. CDR3 in amino acids: CASSQGGTGENTEAFF. DNA for the CDR3: TGTGCCAGCAGCCAAGGGGGGACAGGGGAAAACACTGAAGCTTTCTTT.

The table lists this clone with a count of one. J is TRBJ1-5 and V is TRBV19; 7 bases are shared with TRBD1. Germline CDR1 is LNHDA and CDR2 is SQIVND (reference sequence). CDR3 length: 14 residues. V shed 1 base, J shed 5 bases, and the junction held 2 bases outside the gene matches. As DNA, the CDR3 is TGTGCCAGTAGTATAGCAGGGGGATATCAGCCCCAGCATTTT. Amino acid sequence: CASSIAGGYQPQHF.

The rearrangement uses TRBV11-2 and TRBJ2-7, with TRBD2 matching over 9 bases. Germline V gene data show CDR1 as SGHAT and CDR2 as FQNNGV. The CDR3 consists of 17 residues. With V trimmed by 0 bases and J by 1 base, 7 bases remained unmatched. The CDR3 DNA reads TGTGCCAGCAGCTTAGAGGGGAGCGGGAGGCCTTCCTACGAGCAGTACTTC. The encoded protein is CASSLEGSGRPSYEQYF.

The chain recombines TRBV5-1 with TRBJ2-7; D remains unclear. The CDR3 loop spans 16 amino acids. V was shortened by 0 bases and J by 0 bases, with 13 bases between the two germline ends. Germline V gives CDR1 SGHRS, CDR2 YFSETQ. The DNA of the CDR3 is TGCGCCAGCAGCTTGGGATCTCGACAACCCTCCTACGAGCAGTACTTC. Protein: CASSLGSRQPSYEQYF.

The V gene is TRBV28, the J gene TRBJ2-5; 9 nucleotides line up with TRBD1. V lost 5 bases, J lost 3 bases, and 7 bases stayed unmatched. CDR1 and CDR2 (germline): MDHEN, SYDVKM. CDR3 length: 15 residues. The CDR3 sequence is CASSVSTGGKETQYF. The CDR3 coding sequence is TGTGCCAGCAGTGTCTCGACAGGGGGAAAAGAGACCCAGTACTTC.

The chain is built from TRBV19 and TRBJ1-5, with 8 nucleotides matching TRBD1. With V trimmed by 5 bases and J by 5 bases, 2 bases remained unmatched. In germline, CDR1 is LNHDA, CDR2 SQIVND (reference sequence). The CDR3 runs to 13 residues. The CDR3 reads CASSLDRDQPQHF. DNA of the CDR3: TGTGCCAGTAGTTTGGACAGGGATCAGCCCCAGCATTTT.

V and J are TRBV5-1 and TRBJ2-1; 11 nucleotides align to TRBD2. With 0 bases clipped from V and 8 bases from J, the junction kept 13 bases outside the gene matches. Germline CDR1 is SGHRS and CDR2 is YFSETQ. This CDR3 contains 18 residues. Here the CDR3 DNA reads TGCGCCAGCAGCTTGGGTCCAAGGGCTAGCGGGGGGCGGCATGAGCAGTTCTTC. This gives the protein CASSLGPRASGGRHEQFF. Filled out from reference TRBV5-1 and TRBJ2-1, the complete variable domain reads KAGVTQTPRYLIKTRGQQVTLSCSPISGHRSVSWYQQTPGQGLQFLFEYFSETQRNKGNFPGRFSGRQFSNSRSEMNVSTLELGDSALYLCASSLGPRASGGRHEQFFGPGTRLTVL.

This clone was detected once. This chain uses TRBV5-6 with TRBJ1-6; D is perhaps TRBD1 (6 bases). In germline, CDR1 is SGHDT, CDR2 YYEEEE. There are 14 residues in the CDR3. The V end lost 0 bases, the J end lost 8 bases, and 9 bases lay between the germline ends. The CDR3 region is CASSLVGGYSPLHF. CDR3 coding DNA: TGTGCCAGCAGCTTGGTTGGGGGCTATTCACCCCTCCACTTT.

CDR3 loop: CASSARTGLEQFF. CDR3 DNA sequence: TGTGCCAGCAGCGCCCGGACAGGGCTTGAGCAGTTCTTC. The chain couples TRBV9 to TRBJ2-1; 8 nucleotides align to TRBD1. CDR3 length: 13 residues. V lost 3 bases and J lost 9; bases outside the gene matches: 5. Germline lookup yields CDR1 SGDLS and CDR2 YYNGEE.

The chain carries TRBV6-5 and TRBJ2-2; 9 bases map to TRBD1. The germline gives CDR1 MNHEY, CDR2 SVGAGI. Unmatched junction bases numbered 0, after V lost 4 bases and J lost 0 bases. The CDR3 runs to 15 residues. This CDR3 reads CASSWDRANTGELFF. Written as DNA, the CDR3 is TGTGCCAGCAGTTGGGACAGGGCGAACACCGGGGAGCTGTTTTTT.

This chain connects TRBV6-2 or TRBV6-3 to TRBJ2-3, with TRBD2 matching over 8 bases. This CDR3 is built from 16 residues. Germline loops: CDR1 MNHEY, CDR2 SVGEGT. J was trimmed by 2 bases and V by 2 bases; bases with no gene match: 6. The CDR3 loop reads CASSYEVAGTTDTQYF. The CDR3 bases are TGTGCCAGCAGTTACGAGGTAGCGGGGACCACAGATACGCAGTATTTT.